The 11 T cell receptor beta chains reported below all come from one sample, sequenced in a study of OX40 agonist ivuxolimab in advanced cancers. Method: immunoSEQ multiplex PCR; TCRdb's copy keeps in-frame clones and lacks some. The sample yields 92,000 or so clones, around 89% seen once. The material was CD4+ or CD8+ T cells sorted from blood, obtained in a trial of the OX40 agonist ivuxolimab. All receptors come from an adult with an advanced solid tumor such as melanoma, head and neck, liver or kidney cancer.

V is TRBV13 and J is TRBJ2-5; 7 bases match TRBD2. This CDR3 contains 14 residues. Unmatched junction bases numbered 7, after V lost 5 bases and J lost 4 bases. The V gene's germline CDR1 is PRHDT and CDR2 FYEKMQ (reference sequence). DNA of the CDR3: TGTGCCAGCAGCACCCGGGACTACGGAGAGACCCAGTACTTC. Translating it yields CASSTRDYGETQYF.

The CDR3, as DNA: TGTGCCAGCAGCCCCGGGAGCTCCTATAATTCACCCCTCCACTTT. It is translated as CASSPGSSYNSPLHF. The chain uses TRBV13 and TRBJ1-6; D call uncertain. Germline values: CDR1 PRHDT, CDR2 FYEKMQ (reference sequence). The germline V and J ends were trimmed by 5 bases and 0 bases, with 8 bases remaining between them. This CDR3 has 15 residues.

The J gene is TRBJ2-4, the V gene TRBV9; unclear D gene. The germline V gene has CDR1 SGDLS and CDR2 YYNGEE. There are 14 residues in the CDR3. V dropped 5 bases and J dropped 0 bases, with 9 bases sitting between them. The CDR3 region has the DNA TGTGCCAGCAGGGGGATATTAGCCAAAAACATTCAGTACTTC. This sequence encodes CASRGILAKNIQYF.

V usage is TRBV18 and J usage is TRBJ2-2; 8 nucleotides line up with TRBD2. With V trimmed by 2 bases and J by 2 bases, 13 bases remained unmatched. The germline gives CDR1 KGHSH, CDR2 LQKENI. The CDR3 totals 19 residues. The CDR3, as DNA: TGTGCCAGCTCACCATGGGATGCGGGAGGAATTGTAAACACCGGGGAGCTGTTTTTT. Amino acid sequence: CASSPWDAGGIVNTGELFF. Full variable domain (remainder filled in from reference TRBV18 and TRBJ2-2): NAGVMQNPRHLVRRRGQEARLRCSPMKGHSHVYWYRQLPEEGLKFMVYLQKENIIDESGMPKERFSAEFPKEGPSILRIQQVVRGDSAAYFCASSPWDAGGIVNTGELFFGEGSRLTVL.

The chain couples TRBV11-2 to TRBJ1-2; possibly TRBD1 for D (5 bases). V was shortened by 3 bases and J by 8 bases, with 22 bases between the two germline ends. Germline V gives CDR1 SGHAT, CDR2 FQNNGV. The CDR3 spans 16 residues. The CDR3 reads CASSLGSGRGLGGYTF. Here the CDR3 DNA reads TGTGCCAGCAGCTTGGGGTCCGGAAGGGGCCTGGGCGGCTACACCTTC.

This chain uses TRBV2 with TRBJ2-3, with D unresolved. Germline-derived CDR1 and CDR2 are SNHLY and FYNNEI. CDR3 size: 16 residues. Trimming took off 7 bases at V and 0 bases at J, with 17 bases between the two ends. The CDR3 region is CASTGQTIPSTDTQYF. DNA for the CDR3: TGTGCCAGCACCGGGCAAACAATACCTAGCACAGATACGCAGTATTTT.

The J gene is TRBJ2-7, the V gene TRBV2; possibly TRBD1 or TRBD2 for D (5 bases each). Trimming pared 8 bases from V and 2 bases from J, leaving 10 bases between. CDR1 is SNHLY and CDR2 is FYNNEI in the germline V gene. The CDR3 consists of 12 residues. The CDR3 region has the DNA TGTGCCAGCGGGGGACCGCCCTACGAGCAGTACTTC. Translated, it gives CASGGPPYEQYF.

The gene calls are TRBV27 and TRBJ2-3, with 14 bases that match TRBD2. Germline V gives CDR1 MNHEY, CDR2 SMNVEV (reference sequence). Trimming at V came to 7 bases and at J to 3 bases, leaving 6 bases not matched to a gene. This CDR3 spans 16 amino acids. The CDR3 coding sequence is TGTGCCAGCATCCGACTAGCGGGAGGGATAACAGATACGCAGTATTTT. It translates to CASIRLAGGITDTQYF.

The V and J genes are TRBV11-1 and TRBJ2-7; 10 bases are a match to TRBD2. V dropped 3 bases and J dropped 0; count of bases not matched to a gene: 11. The CDR3 length is 18 residues. Germline-derived CDR1 and CDR2 are SGHAT and FQDESV (reference sequence). The CDR3 here is CASSFAISGLASSYEQYF. The CDR3 region has the DNA TGTGCCAGCAGCTTCGCCATTTCGGGACTAGCGTCCTCCTACGAGCAGTACTTC.

The CDR3 region is CASSYSSVEGDTQYF. The CDR3 nucleotides are TGTGCCAGCAGTTACTCGTCGGTAGAGGGAGATACGCAGTATTTT. This rearrangement joins TRBV6-5 to TRBJ2-3; D may be TRBD2 (5 bases). The germline gives CDR1 MNHEY, CDR2 SVGAGI. Trimming removed 0 bases from V and 5 bases from J, with 12 bases in between. This CDR3 spans 15 amino acids.

The chain employs TRBV14 and TRBJ2-3; D perhaps matches TRBD1 (6 bases). This CDR3 region has 13 residues. Germline CDR1 and CDR2: SGHDN and FVKESK. Between the trimmed V and J ends, which lost 0 bases and 10 bases, there was a span of 11 bases. The CDR3 sequence: CASSQDRGGSQYF. Written as DNA, the CDR3 is TGTGCCAGCAGCCAAGACAGGGGTGGTTCGCAGTATTTT.